The 21 T cell receptor beta chains presented below share a single source sample, sequenced in a study of cytomegalovirus exposure and HLA in healthy donors (TCRdb year 2017). The library was obtained by the immunoSEQ multiplex PCR assay. For the multiplex PCR, a mixture combining 60 forward primers for TCR Vbeta segments and 13 reverse primers for TCR Jbeta segments was used. In its TCRdb copy, this immuneACCESS table keeps in-frame sequences only and misses some clones. Where compared with another copy, unresolved V genes explain less than half of these, and the others have no known cause. In all, the sample holds 90,000 to 150,000 clones, and roughly 71% of those were seen once. The top ten clonotypes cover 2.9% of the sample. Sequencing used PBMCs. The receptors were sampled from a woman in her thirties or forties in good health and CMV-seropositive.

Turning to this clone: The CDR3 carries no conserved terminal phenylalanine or tryptophan, so it likely arises from a read error. The chain uses TRBV29-1 and TRBJ1-5; 9 positions match TRBD1. Germline-derived CDR1 and CDR2 are SQVTM and ANQGSEA. The CDR3 covers 13 residues. Losses at the gene ends were 0 bases for V and 13 bases for J; bases not matched to a gene: 7. CDR3: CSVEDRQGGPQHL. For the CDR3, the DNA is TGCAGCGTTGAAGACCGACAGGGGGGGCCTCAGCATTTG.

This chain uses TRBV6-5 with TRBJ2-7, with 8 bases lining up with TRBD2. Looked up from germline, CDR1 is MNHEY and CDR2 is SVGAGI. CDR3 length equals 14 residues. With 6 bases clipped from V and 9 bases from J, the junction kept 13 bases outside the gene matches. The CDR3 DNA sequence: TGTGCCAGCAGCACACCGGGGGGGTCGAGCGGGCAGTACTTC. Its translation: CASSTPGGSSGQYF.

The DNA for the CDR3 is TGTGCCTGGACCAGGGAAGGCGAGCAGTACTTC. It translates to CAWTREGEQYF. This sequence joins TRBV30 and TRBJ2-7; a possible D gene is TRBD1 (5 bases). Looked up from germline, CDR1 is GTSNPN and CDR2 is SVGIG (reference sequence). This CDR3 has 11 residues. Trimming took 4 bases from V and 6 from J, leaving 10 bases between them. The entire variable domain, with the rest obtained from reference TRBV30 and TRBJ2-7, is as follows: SQTIHQWPATLVQPVGSPLSLECTVEGTSNPNLYWYRQAAGRGLQLLFYSVGIGQISSEVPQNLSASRPQDRQFILSSKKLLLSDSGFYLCAWTREGEQYFGPGTRLTVT.

The chain joins TRBV19 to TRBJ1-5, with 8 bases aligning to TRBD1. The CDR3 is 16 amino acids. The V gene end was trimmed by 5 bases and the J gene end by 0 bases; junction bases not matched to a gene: 6. The V gene's germline CDR1 is LNHDA and CDR2 SQIVND (reference sequence). This CDR3 reads CASSPRTGSSNQPQHF. DNA of the CDR3: TGTGCCAGTAGTCCTCGGACAGGGAGTAGCAATCAGCCCCAGCATTTT.

The chain couples TRBV28 to TRBJ2-6; D is possibly TRBD1 (5 bases). CDR1 is MDHEN and CDR2 is SYDVKM in the germline V gene. The V end lost 5 bases, the J end lost 0 bases, and 17 bases lay between the germline ends. This CDR3 region has 18 residues. CDR3 bases: TGTGCCAGCAGTCTAACGGTCCTTAGGGGCTCTGGGGCCAACGTCCTGACTTTC. Translated: CASSLTVLRGSGANVLTF.

This clone was found a few times. The rearrangement links TRBV25-1 to TRBJ1-2; D might be TRBD1 (6 bases). Germline V gene lookup returns CDR1 MGHDK and CDR2 SYGVNS. Between the trimmed V and J ends, which lost 2 bases and 8 bases, there was a span of 15 bases. The CDR3 is 14 residues long. This CDR3 reads CASSERSRTEGYTF. CDR3 sequence (DNA): TGTGCCAGCAGTGAACGATCGAGGACAGAAGGCTACACCTTC.

This chain joins TRBV19 and TRBJ1-1; tentative D call: TRBD1 (5 bases). Germline lookup yields CDR1 LNHDA and CDR2 SQIVND (reference sequence). The CDR3 extends over 15 amino acids. The V end lost 8 bases, the J end lost 1 base, and 17 bases lay between the germline ends. The DNA of the CDR3 is TGTGCCAGTGGCCCCAAAACAGGAAGGAACACTGAAGCTTTCTTT. Translation: CASGPKTGRNTEAFF.

The chain has TRBV29-1 and TRBJ1-5, with 8 positions matching TRBD1. Germline lookup yields CDR1 SQVTM and CDR2 ANQGSEA. This CDR3 is built from 13 residues. The V gene end was trimmed by 6 bases and the J gene end by 3 bases; junction bases not matched to a gene: 4. The chain's CDR3 is CSVADRANQPQHF. CDR3 nucleotide sequence: TGCAGCGTCGCGGACAGGGCCAATCAGCCCCAGCATTTT.

This rearrangement joins TRBV30 to TRBJ2-7, with D perhaps TRBD2 (7 bases). CDR1 is GTSNPN, CDR2 SVGIG, per germline (reference sequence). This CDR3 spans 13 amino acids. Trimming took 0 bases from V and 10 from J, leaving 16 bases between them. The DNA of the CDR3 is TGTGCCTGGAGTGTAGGTCCGGGGGGCGGTCAGTACTTC. Protein sequence: CAWSVGPGGGQYF.

This rearrangement joins TRBV6-5 to TRBJ2-7, with a possible D match to TRBD1 (6 bases). Germline V lookup: CDR1 MNHEY, CDR2 SVGAGI. V was cut by 0 bases and J by 5 bases, with 11 bases left in between. This CDR3 has 14 amino acids. CDR3 loop: CASSYSGGGDEQYF. For the CDR3, the DNA is TGTGCCAGCAGTTACTCTGGGGGCGGCGACGAGCAGTACTTC.

J is TRBJ2-1 and V is TRBV20-1; 7 bases fit TRBD2. Germline V lookup: CDR1 DFQATT, CDR2 SNEGSKA (reference sequence). The CDR3 runs to 11 residues. Trimming cost V 2 bases and J 12 bases; bases outside gene matches: 4. CDR3 nucleotides: TGCAGTGCTAGACGGGAGGAGGGGCAGTTCTTC. Translated, it gives CSARREEGQFF.

The V and J genes are TRBV30 and TRBJ2-5, with D unresolved. Germline-derived CDR1 and CDR2 are GTSNPN and SVGIG (reference sequence). The V and J ends lost 2 bases and 2 bases respectively, with 9 bases between them. The CDR3 spans 13 residues. DNA of the CDR3: TGTGCCTGGAGTTCTGACTTACAAGAGACCCAGTACTTC. Protein: CAWSSDLQETQYF.

This chain joins TRBV5-6 and TRBJ2-5; D may be TRBD2 (5 bases). Per the germline V gene, CDR1 is SGHDT and CDR2 is YYEEEE. The CDR3 loop spans 17 amino acids. The ends were cut back, 2 bases at V and 0 bases at J, with 17 bases in the middle. The CDR3 here is CASSFGSGIGYQETQYF. CDR3 in DNA: TGTGCCAGCAGCTTTGGCTCGGGAATAGGGTACCAAGAGACCCAGTACTTC. The variable domain in full, with the rest retrieved from reference TRBV5-6 and TRBJ2-5, is DAGVTQSPTHLIKTRGQQVTLRCSPKSGHDTVSWYQQALGQGPQFIFQYYEEEERQRGNFPDRFSGHQFPNYSSELNVNALLLGDSALYLCASSFGSGIGYQETQYFGPGTRLLVL.

The chain employs TRBV6-1 and TRBJ2-7; no clear D gene. CDR1 and CDR2 (germline): MNHNS, SASEGT. The germline V and J ends were trimmed by 10 bases and 2 bases, with 18 bases remaining between them. The CDR3 has 14 residues. In nucleotides, the CDR3 is TGTGCCACGATAGAGGTCCCGTTCGCCTACGAGCAGTACTTC. Translated: CATIEVPFAYEQYF.

This clone has only a few counts. In DNA, the CDR3 is TGTGCCAGCAGCTCTTACAGGGAATCAGTGACTGAAGCTTTCTTT. Residues: CASSSYRESVTEAFF. The chain uses TRBV7-9 and TRBJ1-1; D is perhaps TRBD1 (6 bases). CDR3 length equals 15 residues. CDR1 is SEHNR and CDR2 is FQNEAQ in the germline V gene (reference sequence). V lost 4 bases and J lost 5, with 17 bases in between.

The chain carries TRBV25-1 and TRBJ1-2, with 12 bases lining up with TRBD1. Germline values: CDR1 MGHDK, CDR2 SYGVNS. The V gene end was trimmed by 0 bases and the J gene end by 4 bases; junction bases not matched to a gene: 3. The CDR3 is made up of 16 amino acids. In nucleotides, the CDR3 is TGTGCCAGCAGTGAATATGGGACAGGGGGCTCCTATGGCTACACCTTC. It yields the protein CASSEYGTGGSYGYTF.

The gene calls are TRBV4-2 and TRBJ2-7; D ambiguous. This CDR3 contains 13 residues. V lost 1 base and J 5 bases, leaving 9 bases between the germline ends. Germline V gene sequence: CDR1 LGHNA, CDR2 YNFKEQ. The CDR3 DNA follows: TGTGCCAGCAGCCAAGGGAGCCTGGACGAGCAGTACTTC. Translating it yields CASSQGSLDEQYF.

The genes are TRBV7-9 and TRBJ1-2; perhaps TRBD1 as D (6 bases). The germline V gene encodes CDR1 SEHNR and CDR2 FQNEAQ (reference sequence). V lost 1 base and J lost 2, with 8 bases in between. CDR3 length: 14 amino acids. CDR3 protein: CASSLGTDNYGYTF. For the CDR3, the DNA is TGTGCCAGCAGCTTAGGGACAGACAACTATGGCTACACCTTC.

This chain uses TRBV6-5 with TRBJ1-2, with 9 bases that match TRBD1. CDR1 is MNHEY and CDR2 is SVGAGI in the germline V gene. V was clipped by 2 bases and J by 6 bases; unmatched bases: 10. The CDR3 consists of 16 residues. The CDR3 DNA reads TGTGCCAGCAGTTACCCAACTGCCGGGACAGGGCATGGCTACACCTTC. It is translated as CASSYPTAGTGHGYTF.

The chain carries TRBV30 and TRBJ1-1; D not resolved. From germline, CDR1 is GTSNPN and CDR2 SVGIG (reference sequence). Deletions cut 0 bases from V and 1 base from J, with 9 bases between. This CDR3 has 14 amino acids. The CDR3 DNA is TGTGCCTGGAGTGTACACGGAGCGAACACTGAAGCTTTCTTT. Protein sequence: CAWSVHGANTEAFF. Together with reference TRBV30 and TRBJ1-1, the CDR3 gives the full variable domain: SQTIHQWPATLVQPVGSPLSLECTVEGTSNPNLYWYRQAAGRGLQLLFYSVGIGQISSEVPQNLSASRPQDRQFILSSKKLLLSDSGFYLCAWSVHGANTEAFFGQGTRLTVV.

V and J are TRBV9 and TRBJ2-7; weak D call: TRBD1 (6 bases). The V end lost 3 bases, the J end lost 3 bases, and 13 bases lay between the germline ends. Germline CDR1 and CDR2: SGDLS and YYNGEE. The CDR3 has 14 residues. The CDR3, as DNA: TGTGCCAGCAGCGCGCAGGGGCTTAGCTACGAGCAGTACTTC. Protein: CASSAQGLSYEQYF.